Shown below are 11 T cell receptor beta chains from a single sample sequenced in a study of glioma-infiltrating T cells after dendritic cell vaccination. Generated by immunoSEQ multiplex PCR, the TCRdb table keeps only in-frame clones and is missing some. The sample yields roughly 60,000 clones, approximately 89% seen once. Stated time point: after dendritic cell vaccination, including at tumor progression/relapse. This sample comprised blood, obtained after dendritic cell vaccination. These TCRs come from a human donor with glioblastoma.

V usage is TRBV19 and J usage is TRBJ2-7, with a tentative D call TRBD1 (6 bases). The CDR3 contains 12 residues. With 2 bases removed from V and 4 bases from J, the gap between germline ends came to 6 bases. In germline, CDR1 is LNHDA, CDR2 SQIVND (reference sequence). CDR3 in amino acids: CASSIQGYEQYF. The CDR3 DNA reads TGTGCCAGTAGTATACAGGGGTACGAGCAGTACTTC. Complete variable domain (other parts from reference TRBV19 and TRBJ2-7): DGGITQSPKYLFRKEGQNVTLSCEQNLNHDAMYWYRQDPGQGLRLIYYSQIVNDFQKGDIAEGYSVSREKKESFPLTVTSAQKNPTAFYLCASSIQGYEQYFGPGTRLTVT.

CDR3 DNA: TGCGCCAGCAGCCAAGATTTCGGCGGCGAGCAGTACTTC. Amino acids: CASSQDFGGEQYF. The chain joins TRBV4-3 to TRBJ2-7; D call uncertain. The CDR3 is 13 amino acids. Looked up from germline, CDR1 is LGHNA and CDR2 is YSLEER. Trimming shortened V by 0 bases and J by 6 bases, and 9 bases separated the two germline ends.

The chain couples TRBV7-2 to TRBJ1-3; tentatively, D is TRBD1 (5 bases). Looked up from germline, CDR1 is SGHTA and CDR2 is FQGNSA. The CDR3 has 16 amino acids. Trimming took 4 bases from V and 0 from J, leaving 13 bases between them. CDR3 in DNA: TGTGCCAGCAGCTCGTGGGTGGGGGGCTCTGGAAACACCATATATTTT. Translating gives CASSSWVGGSGNTIYF.

This clone has more than one count but fewer than ten. The J gene is TRBJ2-1, the V gene TRBV7-3, with D maybe TRBD2 (5 bases). CDR1 SGHTA and CDR2 FQGTGA come from the germline V gene. V lost 5 bases and J lost 3, with 8 bases in between. The CDR3 contains 13 residues. As DNA, the CDR3 is TGTGCCAGCAGCCACGCGGGCTACAATGAGCAGTTCTTC. Residues: CASSHAGYNEQFF.

The J gene is TRBJ1-6, the V gene TRBV5-8; D is ambiguous. The ends were cut back, 1 base at V and 7 bases at J, with 12 bases in the middle. CDR3 length equals 15 residues. The germline V gene has CDR1 SGHTS and CDR2 YDEGEE. The CDR3 coding sequence is TGTGCCAGCAGCTTGTTGGCAGGCCCCAATTCACCCCTCCACTTT. This translates into CASSLLAGPNSPLHF.

The rearrangement uses TRBV19 and TRBJ2-6, with 10 bases that match TRBD2. V trimming: 3 bases; J trimming: 0 bases; junction bases outside the gene matches: 5. The CDR3 consists of 18 residues. The germline V gene has CDR1 LNHDA and CDR2 SQIVND (reference sequence). CDR3 coding DNA: TGTGCCAGTAGTATGGGACTAGCGAGAAACTCTGGGGCCAACGTCCTGACTTTC. It translates to CASSMGLARNSGANVLTF.

The V and J genes are TRBV18 and TRBJ1-1, with 7 bases fitting TRBD1. The CDR3 runs to 13 residues. J gave up 1 base and V 8 bases, and 4 bases lay outside the gene matches. CDR1 KGHSH and CDR2 LQKENI come from the germline V gene. CDR3 region: CASLGQWNTEAFF. CDR3 bases: TGTGCCAGCCTGGGACAGTGGAACACTGAAGCTTTCTTT.

The rearrangement links TRBV5-4 to TRBJ2-3, with 8 nucleotides matching TRBD1. V lost 4 bases to trimming and J lost 2 bases; unmatched junction nucleotides: 6. Germline V gene lookup returns CDR1 SGHNT and CDR2 YYREEE (reference sequence). The CDR3 is made up of 15 amino acids. In DNA, the CDR3 is TGTGCCAGCAGCGGCGGACAGGGAACCACAGATACGCAGTATTTT. The encoded protein is CASSGGQGTTDTQYF.

The chain employs TRBV25-1 and TRBJ2-1; 8 nucleotides align to TRBD1. Per the germline V gene, CDR1 is MGHDK and CDR2 is SYGVNS. CDR3 size: 15 residues. The trim removed 1 base at V and 6 bases at J, leaving 5 bases unmatched. In DNA, the CDR3 is TGTGCCAGCAGTGAATTGGCCGGGACAGGCAATGAGCAGTTCTTC. It translates to CASSELAGTGNEQFF.

CDR3 in amino acids: CASRTGSDEQYF. For the CDR3, the DNA is TGTGCCAGCAGGACAGGGTCGGACGAGCAGTACTTC. The chain combines TRBV6-5 with TRBJ2-7; TRBD1 agrees at 7 bases. Germline CDR1 reads MNHEY; CDR2 reads SVGAGI. The ends lost 6 bases at V and 5 bases at J; junction bases unmatched: 4. The CDR3 sequence is 12 residues long.

This rearrangement joins TRBV10-3 to TRBJ1-2, with D maybe TRBD1 (5 bases). The CDR3 sequence is 14 residues long. Germline assignment: CDR1 ENHRY and CDR2 SYGVKD. Trimming stripped 7 bases from V and 7 bases from J, with 19 bases between. CDR3 region: CAITQAGAGSGYTF. CDR3 bases: TGTGCCATCACCCAGGCTGGGGCTGGGTCTGGCTACACCTTC.